This is a list of T cell receptor beta chains from one sample in a study of cytomegalovirus exposure and HLA in healthy donors. The data were produced by immunoSEQ multiplex PCR, yet TCRdb's version contains in-frame clones alone and is incomplete. The sample includes hundreds of thousands of clones, roughly 82% of them seen just once. Sequenced material: PBMCs. The receptors stem from a man aged 35 to 55 in good health and CMV-seropositive. Both conserved end residues are part of each CDR3.

TRBJ2-1	TRBV19	CASSNGGYNEQFF
TRBJ1-5	TRBV4-1	CASSQDGGAPSNQPQHF
TRBJ1-6	TRBV27	CASSLTRQGARNSPLHF
TRBJ2-3	TRBV28	CASSLSGLRGGLEDTQYF
TRBJ2-7	TRBV28	CASSSGTGSYEQYF
TRBJ1-4	TRBV18	CASSPLGGNEKLFF
TRBJ2-6	TRBV7-9	CASSLPGANVLTF
TRBJ2-1	TRBV7-8	CASSLAPGLANNEQFF
TRBJ1-3	TRBV7-2	CASSLGPGSGNTIYF
TRBJ2-7	TRBV29-1	CSVEGDRSYEQYF
TRBJ2-7	TRBV7-8	CASSHRTGVLYEQYF
TRBJ1-6	TRBV30	CAWSAPATEISYNSPLHF
TRBJ2-2	TRBV19	CAVGRLLPGELFF
TRBJ1-2	TRBV6-5	CASSYDGTGRRNGYTF
TRBJ2-1	TRBV12-5	CASGFIIAGVFYNEQFF
TRBJ2-3	TRBV7-9	CASSDSGSDTQYF
TRBJ1-5	TRBV5-8	CASSLWQVSNQPQHF
TRBJ2-2	TRBV5-1	CASSPQGGSSGELFF
TRBJ2-1	TRBV29-1	CSSRTSGRENEQFF
TRBJ1-4	TRBV5-6	CASSSVTGGDREKLFF
TRBJ2-7	TRBV27	CASSHSGSRGLNEQYF
TRBJ2-3	TRBV7-2	CASNLMRQLGDTQYF
TRBJ1-2	TRBV5-1	CASSFTGGSGYGYTF
TRBJ2-3	TRBV5-1	CASSFRGTSGTDTQYF
TRBJ1-5	TRBV19	CASSPPGRQPQHF
TRBJ2-1	TRBV21-1	CASSESRSVSSYNEQFF
TRBJ1-1	TRBV5-4	CASSLVDSEAFF
TRBJ1-1	TRBV11-2	CASSLSQGNTEAFF
TRBJ1-1	TRBV4-1	CASSQEDRDTEAFF
TRBJ1-5	TRBV30	CAWRVPGQGRSNQPQHF
TRBJ1-5	TRBV7-9	CASSLVGGVHQPQHF
TRBJ2-1	TRBV19	CASIDGSGSWREQFF
TRBJ2-1	TRBV27	CASRSPGQGFEQFF
TRBJ2-2	TRBV5-1	CASLQGINTGELFF
TRBJ2-1	TRBV4-2	CASSQDQSGITNEQFF
TRBJ1-1	TRBV13	CASSFLGQKNTEAFF
TRBJ2-7	TRBV7-3	CASSLGPGTATYEQYF
TRBJ2-5	TRBV7-3	CASSSGLTETQYF
TRBJ2-5	TRBV7-9	CASSPLAGGRETQYF
TRBJ2-1	TRBV7-2	CASSWDYSSYNEQFF
TRBJ2-2	TRBV5-4	CASSFGTSVGELFF
TRBJ2-1	TRBV5-5	CASSLTLTSGGNNEQFF
TRBJ2-3	TRBV4-1	CASSQDGAGSNTQYF
TRBJ1-4	TRBV6-5	CASSPRTGENEKLFF
TRBJ1-5	TRBV4-1	CASSQVGVSQPQHF
TRBJ1-2	TRBV6-4	CASSDNRGLGYTF
TRBJ2-2	TRBV6-4	CASSWNSEGGELFF
TRBJ2-2	TRBV2	CASALVAGGTGELFF
TRBJ2-1	TRBV7-9	CASSLSPGLAGVGNEQFF
TRBJ2-5	TRBV19	CASSSGTSGRGQETQYF
TRBJ2-1	TRBV5-1	CASGEGGTYNEQFF
TRBJ2-1	TRBV2	CASKWDRANEQFF
TRBJ2-6	TRBV5-8	CASSSRTESGANVLTF
TRBJ1-1	TRBV5-6	CASSWTGNENTEAFF
TRBJ2-2	TRBV11-2	CASSSDRDGAGELFF
TRBJ1-3	TRBV5-6	CASSFDSSGNTIYF
TRBJ2-3	TRBV29-1	CSVRPGQGVTDTQYF
TRBJ2-1	TRBV15	CATSIGAGVYNEQFF
TRBJ2-3	TRBV9	CASSVDAAPSTDTQYF
TRBJ2-4	TRBV27	CAILGGSLSKNIQYF